What follows are 4 T cell receptor beta chains derived from one specimen sequenced in a study of metastatic and nonmetastatic thyroid tumors. Patients were all untreated before their thyroid surgery. With MiXCR, TCRdb reprocessed the PCR reads. The table includes about 43,000 clones, 3% to 3.5% detected once. Sequenced material: blood. These receptors were collected from a female donor with papillary thyroid cancer or a benign thyroid nodule (not recorded which). Some clones in this sample may be carry-over from other donors' samples.

This clone appeared many times. This chain uses TRBV3-1 with TRBJ1-1; D is ambiguous. The CDR3 covers 16 residues. Germline CDR1 reads LGHDT; CDR2 reads YNNKEL (reference sequence). V was trimmed by 1 base and J by 1 base, leaving 13 bases between them. The CDR3 sequence is CASSQGLRARNTEAFF. The CDR3 DNA follows: TGTGCCAGCAGCCAAGGTCTAAGGGCCAGGAACACTGAAGCTTTCTTT.

This rearrangement joins TRBV7-9 to TRBJ2-1; TRBD2 matches 8 bases. In germline, CDR1 is SEHNR, CDR2 FQNEAQ (reference sequence). Trimming took 7 bases from V and 0 from J; bases not matched to a gene: 11. The CDR3 runs to 17 residues. This CDR3 is CASNPPVAGSSYNEQFF. The CDR3 DNA is TGTGCCAGCAACCCGCCCGTAGCGGGGAGCTCCTACAATGAGCAGTTCTTC.

This clone was counted at least ten times. The chain couples TRBV7-9 to TRBJ1-1; 8 bases align to TRBD1. V dropped 1 base and J dropped 10; count of bases not matched to a gene: 2. This CDR3 is 12 amino acids long. The germline V gene has CDR1 SEHNR and CDR2 FQNEAQ (reference sequence). As DNA, the CDR3 is TGTGCCAGCAGCTTAGGGGACAGGAGAGCTTTCTTT. Its protein product is CASSLGDRRAFF.

A few counts support this clone. One junction end does not reproduce the germline sequence, and a read error may be involved. Other DNA sequences in the sample encode the same CDR3. V gene TRBV6-1 combines with J gene TRBJ1-2, with a tentative D call TRBD1 (6 bases). Germline CDR1 and CDR2: MNHNS and SASEGT. The CDR3 is 16 residues long. The CDR3, as DNA: TGTGCCAGCAGTGCACCGTACAGGGAACCTTCCTATGGCTATACCTTC. Translation: CASSAPYREPSYGYTF.